This TCR beta chain was sequenced during a study of blood T cells in healthy people across ages. Whole-study results and caveats: Donors of long life had a larger count of naive CD4+ cells and greater diversity than aged donors.

It was with a sample-barcoded 5' primer and a J-beta primer mix that a second PCR of about 6 to 12 cycles was run. TCRdb redid the calling of the 5' RACE reads with MiXCR, one entry per CDR3 protein. This repertoire shows around 800,000 distinct CDR3 sequences, 46% found once; its top ten account for 18%. With regard to this clonotype: Its antigen remains unknown.

The V gene's germline CDR1 is SQVTM and CDR2 ANQGSEA. The J segment lost 5 bases and the V segment lost 2 bases, leaving 7 bases of the junction unmatched. CDR3 size: 14 residues. The sequenced sample was blood. The receptor's source is an elderly man in good health. V is TRBV29-1 and J is TRBJ2-5; 8 bases map to TRBD1. CDR3: CSVERTGSHETQYF. For the CDR3, the DNA is TGCAGCGTTGAACGGACAGGGAGCCATGAGACCCAGTACTTC.